The 18 T cell receptor beta chains listed next were all sequenced from one sample in a study of blood T cell repertoires in COVID-19. TCRdb keeps only in-frame clones here, not all; method: immunoSEQ multiplex PCR. The top ten clones hold 15% to 18% of a sample with approximately 230,000 clones, over 75% of them seen once. Material: PBMCs or T cells enriched from blood (not recorded which). The receptors were sampled from a man between 18 and 29 years old who had recovered from COVID-19.

The rearrangement joins TRBV10-1 to TRBJ2-1, with 7 bases fitting TRBD1. Germline CDR1 is WNHNN and CDR2 is SYGVQD (reference sequence). The CDR3 covers 15 residues. J gave up 5 bases and V 5 bases, and 9 bases lay outside the gene matches. CDR3 in DNA: TGCGCCAGCAGTCATACCGGGACAGAGAACAATGAGCAGTTCTTC. Its protein is CASSHTGTENNEQFF.

The chain combines TRBV3-1 (or the pseudogene TRBV3-2) with TRBJ2-7, with unresolved D. The CDR3 spans 13 residues. The V gene's germline CDR1 is LGHDT and CDR2 YNNKEL (reference sequence). V lost 0 bases and J lost 2, with 5 bases in between. Here the CDR3 reads CASSQDGPYEQYF. CDR3 nucleotide sequence: TGTGCCAGCAGCCAAGATGGCCCCTACGAGCAGTACTTC.

The chain couples TRBV3-1 (or the pseudogene TRBV3-2) to TRBJ2-5; 10 bases are a match to TRBD1. This CDR3 contains 14 residues. Per the germline V gene, CDR1 is LGHDT and CDR2 is YNNKEL (reference sequence). With V trimmed by 4 bases and J by 5 bases, 4 bases remained unmatched. The CDR3 nucleotides are TGTGCCAGCAGCCCTGGACAGGGGGTCGAGACCCAGTACTTC. Its protein is CASSPGQGVETQYF.

V usage is TRBV7-2 and J usage is TRBJ2-7; D gene ambiguous. The CDR3 loop spans 13 amino acids. Germline V gene lookup returns CDR1 SGHTA and CDR2 FQGNSA. Trimming removed 5 bases from V and 6 bases from J, with 14 bases in between. This chain's CDR3 is CASSNERVREQYF. Here the CDR3 DNA reads TGTGCCAGCAGCAACGAAAGAGTCCGCGAGCAGTACTTC.

The rearrangement links TRBV5-4 to TRBJ2-1; 14 bases agree with TRBD2. Germline V gene lookup returns CDR1 SGHNT and CDR2 YYREEE (reference sequence). J was trimmed by 8 bases and V by 1 base; bases with no gene match: 5. The length of the CDR3 is 16 residues. The CDR3 loop reads CASSLTLTSGGDEQFF. CDR3 nucleotides: TGTGCCAGCAGCTTGACTCTGACTAGCGGGGGGGATGAGCAGTTCTTC.

The J gene is TRBJ1-6, the V gene TRBV7-9, with D maybe TRBD1 (5 bases). This CDR3 contains 17 residues. Germline loops: CDR1 SEHNR, CDR2 FQNEAQ (reference sequence). Trimming pared 11 bases from V and 7 bases from J, leaving 27 bases between. CDR3 DNA sequence: TGTGCCCCCCGCCCCCACGACCGGGGGGGAGTAAATTCACCCCTCCACTTT. Amino acid sequence: CAPRPHDRGGVNSPLHF.

This clone came up once. The V gene is TRBV5-6, the J gene TRBJ1-5; D not certain. This CDR3 spans 16 amino acids. V lost 3 bases to trimming and J lost 6 bases, with 19 bases between them. The germline CDR1 and CDR2 sequences are SGHDT and YYEEEE. This chain's CDR3 is CASSYLGVRMGQPQHF. CDR3 DNA sequence: TGTGCCAGCAGCTACCTCGGGGTCAGGATGGGTCAGCCCCAGCATTTT.

V is TRBV7-6 and J is TRBJ2-5, with 8 bases aligning to TRBD2. The V segment lost 4 bases and the J segment 3 bases; nucleotides outside the gene matches: 10. The CDR3 is 16 residues long. CDR1 SGHVS and CDR2 FNYEAQ come from the germline V gene. CDR3 residues: CASSSPFTSGEETQYF. The CDR3, as DNA: TGTGCCAGCAGCTCCCCTTTTACTAGCGGAGAAGAGACCCAGTACTTC. Filled out from reference TRBV7-6 and TRBJ2-5, the complete variable domain reads GAGVSQSPRYKVTKRGQDVALRCDPISGHVSLYWYRQALGQGPEFLTYFNYEAQQDKSGLPNDRFSAERPEGSISTLTIQRTEQRDSAMYRCASSSPFTSGEETQYFGPGTRLLVL.

This chain links TRBV11-2 with TRBJ1-1; tentatively, D is TRBD1 (6 bases). There are 17 residues in the CDR3. Trimming stripped 5 bases from V and 5 bases from J, with 24 bases between. From germline, CDR1 is SGHAT and CDR2 FQNNGV. CDR3 DNA: TGTGCCAGCAGCCTCCACCCTCCAGGGGAAGGATCTACTGAAGCTTTCTTT. Amino acid sequence: CASSLHPPGEGSTEAFF.

This clone was observed a handful of times. This chain links TRBV27 with TRBJ1-2; the match to TRBD1 covers 11 bases. Germline V gene data show CDR1 as MNHEY and CDR2 as SMNVEV (reference sequence). The CDR3 totals 16 residues. The J segment lost 8 bases and the V segment lost 6 bases, leaving 14 bases of the junction unmatched. Here the CDR3 reads CASSYSEDRGRRGYTF. CDR3 coding DNA: TGTGCCAGCAGCTACTCCGAGGACAGGGGGCGGAGGGGCTACACCTTC.

A few counts support this clone. The CDR3 protein is CASSLVAWGVLEEKYF. The DNA for the CDR3 is TGTGCCAGCAGCTTAGTTGCGTGGGGGGTTTTAGAGGAGAAGTATTTT. V usage is TRBV11-2 and J usage is TRBJ2-3; maybe TRBD2 (6 bases). The CDR3 has 16 residues. Germline lookup yields CDR1 SGHAT and CDR2 FQNNGV. V was pared by 1 base and J by 13 bases, with 24 bases between.

V and J are TRBV29-1 and TRBJ1-2; 9 nucleotides line up with TRBD1. The CDR3 loop spans 12 amino acids. Germline V lookup: CDR1 SQVTM, CDR2 ANQGSEA. V lost 6 bases, J lost 6 bases, and 5 bases stayed unmatched. The CDR3 sequence: CSVRQGDDGYTF. The CDR3 coding sequence is TGCAGCGTACGACAGGGGGATGATGGCTACACCTTC. The full variable domain, completed using reference TRBV29-1 and TRBJ1-2, is SAVISQKPSRDICQRGTSLTIQCQVDSQVTMMFWYRQQPGQSLTLIATANQGSEATYESGFVIDKFPISRPNLTFSTLTVSNMSPEDSSIYLCSVRQGDDGYTFGSGTRLTVV.

This clone was seen only a few times. Here the CDR3 reads CASSIIRGSGYTF. The CDR3 DNA is TGTGCCAGCAGTATAATCAGGGGTTCGGGCTACACCTTC. The genes are TRBV27 and TRBJ1-2; D may be TRBD1 (6 bases). From germline, CDR1 is MNHEY and CDR2 SMNVEV (reference sequence). CDR3 length: 13 amino acids. V shed 5 bases and J shed 8 bases, with 15 bases lying between them.

The chain couples TRBV29-1 to TRBJ1-2, with 9 bases matching TRBD1. Germline trimming cut 4 bases from V and 1 base from J; bases unmatched to any gene: 4. Germline CDR1 is SQVTM and CDR2 is ANQGSEA. This CDR3 spans 14 amino acids. The CDR3: CSVGGTGNNYGYTF. The CDR3, as DNA: TGCAGCGTTGGTGGGACAGGGAATAACTATGGCTACACCTTC.

The sample holds one count of this clone. The J gene is TRBJ2-7, the V gene TRBV6-4; D gene uncertain. Germline V gives CDR1 MRHNA, CDR2 SNTAGT. V was clipped by 8 bases and J by 2 bases, with 19 bases between them. This CDR3 is 15 amino acids long. The CDR3 DNA sequence: TGTGCCAGCCATTATTACCGAGTAACCACCTACGAGCAGTACTTC. Its protein product is CASHYYRVTTYEQYF.

Of note for this clone: The same CDR3 arises from other DNA sequences in this sample as well. The rearrangement links TRBV12-3 or TRBV12-4 to TRBJ1-1; D remains unclear. This CDR3 has 13 residues. With 3 bases removed from V and 2 bases from J, the gap between germline ends came to 7 bases. CDR3 bases: TGTGCCAGCAGTTTGGGGAGAAACACTGAAGCTTTCTTT. Amino acids: CASSLGRNTEAFF.

The rearrangement joins TRBV6-2 or TRBV6-3 to TRBJ2-1, with 8 bases lining up with TRBD1. This CDR3 has 14 residues. Trimming removed 1 base from V and 4 bases from J; junction bases left unmatched: 0. Looked up from germline, CDR1 is MNHEY and CDR2 is SVGEGT. CDR3 protein: CASSYWDRYNEQFF. The CDR3 DNA follows: TGTGCCAGCAGTTACTGGGACAGGTACAATGAGCAGTTCTTC.

The rearrangement links TRBV25-1 to TRBJ1-3; a possible D gene is TRBD1 (5 bases). CDR1 and CDR2 from the germline V gene are MGHDK and SYGVNS. Trimming left V 5 bases short and J 5 bases short, with 13 bases between. This CDR3 region has 14 residues. CDR3 sequence reads: CASSPGGSRNTIYF. Here the CDR3 DNA reads TGTGCCAGCAGTCCCGGGGGGTCGAGAAACACCATATATTTT. The full variable domain, rest sourced from reference TRBV25-1 and TRBJ1-3, is EADIYQTPRYLVIGTGKKITLECSQTMGHDKMYWYQQDPGMELHLIHYSYGVNSTEKGDLSSESTVSRIRTEHFPLTLESARPSHTSQYLCASSPGGSRNTIYFGEGSWLTVV.